This T cell receptor (beta chain) is drawn from a study of cytomegalovirus exposure and HLA in healthy donors. Whole-study results and caveats: The CMV antigen specificity of a few CMV-associated chains was confirmed through in vitro analysis. The TCR clusters that emerged in the first cohort tended, a later analysis found, to co-occur in the 110 or so validation repertoires. Diagnosis of cytomegalovirus status made by the classifier reportedly showed high specificity and sensitivity.

With 3 bases clipped from V and 2 bases from J, the junction kept 6 bases outside the gene matches. Germline-derived CDR1 and CDR2 are KGHSH and LQKENI. This CDR3 is built from 15 residues. Generated by immunoSEQ multiplex PCR, the TCRdb table keeps only in-frame clones and is missing some. The sample has some 59,000 clones; nearly 90% are singletons. Points on this clone: Its antigen is not known.

The sequence derives from a woman between 18 and 29 years old in good health and CMV-seronegative. The gene calls are TRBV18 and TRBJ2-7; the match to TRBD2 covers 8 bases. What was sequenced was PBMCs. CDR3 in DNA: TGTGCCAGCTCACCCCGGGGGGGAGGTGCCTACGAGCAGTACTTC. It is translated as CASSPRGGGAYEQYF.